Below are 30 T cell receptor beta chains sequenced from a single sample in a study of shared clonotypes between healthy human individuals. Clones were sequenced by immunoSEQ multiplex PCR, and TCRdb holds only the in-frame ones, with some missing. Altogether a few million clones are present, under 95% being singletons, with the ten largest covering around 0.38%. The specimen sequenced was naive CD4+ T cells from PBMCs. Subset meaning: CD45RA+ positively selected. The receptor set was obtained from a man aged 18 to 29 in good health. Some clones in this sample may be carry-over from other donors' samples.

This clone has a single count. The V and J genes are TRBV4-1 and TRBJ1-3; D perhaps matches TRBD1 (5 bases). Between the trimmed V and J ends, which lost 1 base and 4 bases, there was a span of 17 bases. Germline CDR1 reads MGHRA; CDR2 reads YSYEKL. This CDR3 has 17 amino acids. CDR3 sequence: CASSQGVSRGSGNTIYF. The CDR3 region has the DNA TGCGCCAGCAGCCAAGGGGTGTCCCGGGGGTCCGGAAACACCATATATTTT.

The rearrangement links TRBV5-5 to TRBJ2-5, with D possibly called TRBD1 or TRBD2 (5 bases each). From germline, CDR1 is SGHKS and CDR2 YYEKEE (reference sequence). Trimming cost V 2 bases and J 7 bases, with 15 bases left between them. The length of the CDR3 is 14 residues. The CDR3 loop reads CASSLGDRMTTQYF. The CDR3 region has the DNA TGTGCCAGCAGCTTAGGGGACCGCATGACGACCCAGTACTTC.

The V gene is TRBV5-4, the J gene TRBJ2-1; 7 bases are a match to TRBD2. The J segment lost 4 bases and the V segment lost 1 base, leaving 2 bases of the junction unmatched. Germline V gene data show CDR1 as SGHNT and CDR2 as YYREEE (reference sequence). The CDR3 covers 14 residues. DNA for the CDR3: TGTGCCAGCAGCTTGACTAGCGAATACAATGAGCAGTTCTTC. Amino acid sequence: CASSLTSEYNEQFF. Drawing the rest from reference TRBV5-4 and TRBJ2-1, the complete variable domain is ETGVTQSPTHLIKTRGQQVTLRCSSQSGHNTVSWYQQALGQGPQFIFQYYREEENGRGNFPPRFSGLQFPNYSSELNVNALELDDSALYLCASSLTSEYNEQFFGPGTRLTVL.

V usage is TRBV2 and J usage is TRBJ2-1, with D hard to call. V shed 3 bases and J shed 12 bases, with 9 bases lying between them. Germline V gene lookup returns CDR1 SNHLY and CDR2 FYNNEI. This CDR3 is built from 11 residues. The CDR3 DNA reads TGTGCCAGCAGTGAGGATGGCGTGCAGTTCTTC. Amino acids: CASSEDGVQFF.

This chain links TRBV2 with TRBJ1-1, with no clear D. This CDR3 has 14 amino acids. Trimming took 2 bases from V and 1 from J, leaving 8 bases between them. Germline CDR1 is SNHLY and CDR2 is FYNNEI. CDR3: CASSERAANTEAFF. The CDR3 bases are TGTGCCAGCAGTGAAAGGGCCGCGAACACTGAAGCTTTCTTT. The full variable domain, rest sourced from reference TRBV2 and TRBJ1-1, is EPEVTQTPSHQVTQMGQEVILRCVPISNHLYFYWYRQILGQKVEFLVSFYNNEISEKSEIFDDQFSVERPDGSNFTLKIRSTKLEDSAMYFCASSERAANTEAFFGQGTRLTVV.

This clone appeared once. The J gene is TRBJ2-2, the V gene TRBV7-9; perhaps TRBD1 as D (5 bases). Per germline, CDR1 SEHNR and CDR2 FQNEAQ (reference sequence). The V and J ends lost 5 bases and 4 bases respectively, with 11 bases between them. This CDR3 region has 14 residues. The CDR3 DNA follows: TGTGCCAGCAGCCACTACAGGAGCACCGGGGAGCTGTTTTTT. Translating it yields CASSHYRSTGELFF.

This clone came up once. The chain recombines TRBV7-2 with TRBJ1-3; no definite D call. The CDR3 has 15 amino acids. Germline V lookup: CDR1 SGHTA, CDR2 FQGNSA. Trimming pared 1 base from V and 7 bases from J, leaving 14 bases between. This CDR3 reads CASSLGPAGSNTIYF. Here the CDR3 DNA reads TGTGCCAGCAGCTTAGGCCCCGCGGGGAGCAACACCATATATTTT.

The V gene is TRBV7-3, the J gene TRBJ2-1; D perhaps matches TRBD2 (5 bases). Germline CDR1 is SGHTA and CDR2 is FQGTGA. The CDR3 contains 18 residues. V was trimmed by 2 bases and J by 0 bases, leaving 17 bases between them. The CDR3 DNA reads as TGTGCCAGCAGCTTACGACCTGGGAGCCCCTTCTCCTACAATGAGCAGTTCTTC. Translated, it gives CASSLRPGSPFSYNEQFF.

CDR3 DNA: TGTGCCAGTAGTAGGGTTATAGCGGGAGGGGCCGGTGGCATTCAGTACTTC. Translated: CASSRVIAGGAGGIQYF. The rearrangement uses TRBV19 and TRBJ2-4; 11 bases match TRBD2. The CDR3 totals 17 residues. Germline V gene lookup returns CDR1 LNHDA and CDR2 SQIVND (reference sequence). Trimming at V came to 4 bases and at J to 9 bases, leaving 14 bases not matched to a gene.

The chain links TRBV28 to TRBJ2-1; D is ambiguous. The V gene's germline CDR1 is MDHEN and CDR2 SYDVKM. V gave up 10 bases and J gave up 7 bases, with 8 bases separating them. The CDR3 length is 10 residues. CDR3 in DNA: TGTGCCACTGTGGGAAATGAGCAGTTCTTC. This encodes CATVGNEQFF.

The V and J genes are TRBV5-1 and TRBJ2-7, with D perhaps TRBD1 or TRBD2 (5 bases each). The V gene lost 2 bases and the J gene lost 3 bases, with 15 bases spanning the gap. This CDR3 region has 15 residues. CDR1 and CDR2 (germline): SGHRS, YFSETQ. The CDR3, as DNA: TGCGCCAGCAGCTTATCCGGGACGCCTATCTACGAGCAGTACTTC. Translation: CASSLSGTPIYEQYF. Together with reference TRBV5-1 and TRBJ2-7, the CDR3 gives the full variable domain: KAGVTQTPRYLIKTRGQQVTLSCSPISGHRSVSWYQQTPGQGLQFLFEYFSETQRNKGNFPGRFSGRQFSNSRSEMNVSTLELGDSALYLCASSLSGTPIYEQYFGPGTRLTVT.

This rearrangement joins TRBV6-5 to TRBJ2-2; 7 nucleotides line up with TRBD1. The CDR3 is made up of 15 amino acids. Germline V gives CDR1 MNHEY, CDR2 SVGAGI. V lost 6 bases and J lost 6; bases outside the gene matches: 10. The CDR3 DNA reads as TGTGCCAGCAGCCGGACAGGAGATAAGGCCGGGGAGCTGTTTTTT. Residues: CASSRTGDKAGELFF.

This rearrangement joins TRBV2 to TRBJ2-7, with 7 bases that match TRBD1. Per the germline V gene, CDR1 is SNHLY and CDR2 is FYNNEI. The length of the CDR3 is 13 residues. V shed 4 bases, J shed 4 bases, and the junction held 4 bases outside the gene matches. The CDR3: CASSGGQDYEQYF. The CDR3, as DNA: TGTGCCAGCAGTGGTGGACAGGATTACGAGCAGTACTTC.

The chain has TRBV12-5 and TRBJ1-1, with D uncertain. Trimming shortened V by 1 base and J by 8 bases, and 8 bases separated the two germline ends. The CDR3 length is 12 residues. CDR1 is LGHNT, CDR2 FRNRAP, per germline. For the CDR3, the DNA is TGTGCTAGTGGTTTGGCCGCTGGGGAAGCTTTCTTT. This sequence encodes CASGLAAGEAFF.

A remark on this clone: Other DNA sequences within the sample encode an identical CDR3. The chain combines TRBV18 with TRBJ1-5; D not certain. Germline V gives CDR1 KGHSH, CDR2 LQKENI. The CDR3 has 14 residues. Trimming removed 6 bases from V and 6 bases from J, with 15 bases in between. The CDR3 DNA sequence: TGTGCCAGCTCCCTCGGCCAGGTCGGTCAGCCCCAGCATTTT. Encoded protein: CASSLGQVGQPQHF.

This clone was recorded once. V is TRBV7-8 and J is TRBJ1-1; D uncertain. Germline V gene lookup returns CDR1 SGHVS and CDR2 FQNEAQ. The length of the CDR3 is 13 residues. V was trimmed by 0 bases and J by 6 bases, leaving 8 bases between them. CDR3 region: CASSLAVVSEAFF. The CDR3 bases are TGTGCCAGCAGCTTAGCGGTTGTGTCTGAAGCTTTCTTT.

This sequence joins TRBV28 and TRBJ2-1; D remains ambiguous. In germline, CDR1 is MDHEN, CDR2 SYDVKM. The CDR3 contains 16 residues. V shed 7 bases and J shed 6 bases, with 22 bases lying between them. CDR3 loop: CASKNLDLAPPNEQFF. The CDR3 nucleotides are TGTGCCAGCAAAAATTTGGACCTCGCCCCACCCAATGAGCAGTTCTTC.

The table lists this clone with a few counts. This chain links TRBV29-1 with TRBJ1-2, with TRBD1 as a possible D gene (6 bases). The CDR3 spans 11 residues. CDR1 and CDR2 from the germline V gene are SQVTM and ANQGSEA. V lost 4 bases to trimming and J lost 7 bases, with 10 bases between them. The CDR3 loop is CSVGQVAGYTF. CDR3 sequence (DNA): TGCAGCGTTGGACAGGTTGCTGGCTACACCTTC.

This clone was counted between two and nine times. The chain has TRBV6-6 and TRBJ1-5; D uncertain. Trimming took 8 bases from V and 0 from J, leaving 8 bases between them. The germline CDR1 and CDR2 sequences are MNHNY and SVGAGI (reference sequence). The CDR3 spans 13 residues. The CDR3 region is CASCTDSNQPQHF. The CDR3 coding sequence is TGTGCCAGCTGCACCGATAGCAATCAGCCCCAGCATTTT.

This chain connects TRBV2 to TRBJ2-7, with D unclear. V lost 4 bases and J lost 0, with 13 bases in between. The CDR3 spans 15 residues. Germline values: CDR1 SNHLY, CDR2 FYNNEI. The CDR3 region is CASSARAASSYEQYF. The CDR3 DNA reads TGTGCCAGCAGTGCTCGGGCGGCGAGCTCCTACGAGCAGTACTTC.

This CDR3 is CASSQASLAGGPFVEQYF. CDR3 DNA: TGTGCCAGCAGCCAAGCATCACTAGCGGGAGGGCCTTTTGTCGAGCAGTACTTC. V and J are TRBV4-2 and TRBJ2-7; 13 nucleotides match TRBD2. J lost 6 bases, V lost 1 base, and 12 bases had no gene match. CDR1 and CDR2 from the germline V gene are LGHNA and YNFKEQ. CDR3 length: 18 amino acids.

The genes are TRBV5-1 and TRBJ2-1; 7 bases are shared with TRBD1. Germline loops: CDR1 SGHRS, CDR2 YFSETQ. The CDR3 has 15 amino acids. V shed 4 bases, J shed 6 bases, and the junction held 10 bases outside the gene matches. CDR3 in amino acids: CASSPWTGPLNEQFF. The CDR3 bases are TGCGCCAGCAGCCCCTGGACAGGCCCCCTCAATGAGCAGTTCTTC.

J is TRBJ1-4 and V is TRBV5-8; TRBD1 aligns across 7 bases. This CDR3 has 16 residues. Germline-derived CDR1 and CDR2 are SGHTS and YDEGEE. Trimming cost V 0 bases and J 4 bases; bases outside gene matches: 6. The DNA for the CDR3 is TGTGCCAGCAGCTTGGGACAGGGTATGATTAATGAAAAACTGTTTTTT. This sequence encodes CASSLGQGMINEKLFF.

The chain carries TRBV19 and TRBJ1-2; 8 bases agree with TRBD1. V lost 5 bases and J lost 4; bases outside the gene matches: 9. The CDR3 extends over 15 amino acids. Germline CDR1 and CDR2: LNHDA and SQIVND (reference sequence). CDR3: CASSPRDRTGYGYTF. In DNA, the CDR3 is TGTGCCAGTAGTCCCCGGGACAGGACGGGCTATGGCTACACCTTC.

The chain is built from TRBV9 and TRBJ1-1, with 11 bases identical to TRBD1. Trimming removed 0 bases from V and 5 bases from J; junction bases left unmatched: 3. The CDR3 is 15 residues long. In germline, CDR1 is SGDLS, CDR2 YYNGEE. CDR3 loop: CASSVEGTGGTEAFF. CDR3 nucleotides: TGTGCCAGCAGCGTAGAAGGGACAGGGGGTACTGAAGCTTTCTTT.

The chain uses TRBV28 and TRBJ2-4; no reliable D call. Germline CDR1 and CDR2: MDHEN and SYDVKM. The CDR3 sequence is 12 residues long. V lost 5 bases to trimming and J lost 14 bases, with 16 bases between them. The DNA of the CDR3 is TGTGCCAGCAGTCCCCCGGGTACCGAGAAGTACTTC. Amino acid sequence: CASSPPGTEKYF.

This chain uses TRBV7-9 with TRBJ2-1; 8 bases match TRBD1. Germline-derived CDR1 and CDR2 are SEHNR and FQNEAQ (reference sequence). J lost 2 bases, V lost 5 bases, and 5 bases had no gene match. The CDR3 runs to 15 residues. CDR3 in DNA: TGTGCCAGCAGCCAACAGGGACAGGCCTACAATGAGCAGTTCTTC. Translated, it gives CASSQQGQAYNEQFF.

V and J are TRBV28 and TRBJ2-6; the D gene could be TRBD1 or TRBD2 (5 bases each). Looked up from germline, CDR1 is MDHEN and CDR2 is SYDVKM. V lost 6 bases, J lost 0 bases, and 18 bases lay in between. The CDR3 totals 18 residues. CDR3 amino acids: CASSRIASGTSGANVLTF. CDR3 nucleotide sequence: TGTGCCAGCAGCCGAATAGCGTCGGGGACCTCTGGGGCCAACGTCCTGACTTTC.

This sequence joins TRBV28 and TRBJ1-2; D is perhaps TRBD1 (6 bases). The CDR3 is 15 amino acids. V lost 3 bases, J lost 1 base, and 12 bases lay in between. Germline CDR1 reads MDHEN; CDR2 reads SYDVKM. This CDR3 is CASSFSGAINYGYTF. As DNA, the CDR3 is TGTGCCAGCAGTTTCTCGGGGGCAATTAACTATGGCTACACCTTC.

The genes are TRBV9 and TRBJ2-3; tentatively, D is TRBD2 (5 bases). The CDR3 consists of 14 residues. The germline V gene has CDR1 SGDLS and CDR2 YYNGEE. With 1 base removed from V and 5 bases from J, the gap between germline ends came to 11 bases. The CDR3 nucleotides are TGTGCCAGCAGCGTAATAACGGCGGGAGATACGCAGTATTTT. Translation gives CASSVITAGDTQYF.